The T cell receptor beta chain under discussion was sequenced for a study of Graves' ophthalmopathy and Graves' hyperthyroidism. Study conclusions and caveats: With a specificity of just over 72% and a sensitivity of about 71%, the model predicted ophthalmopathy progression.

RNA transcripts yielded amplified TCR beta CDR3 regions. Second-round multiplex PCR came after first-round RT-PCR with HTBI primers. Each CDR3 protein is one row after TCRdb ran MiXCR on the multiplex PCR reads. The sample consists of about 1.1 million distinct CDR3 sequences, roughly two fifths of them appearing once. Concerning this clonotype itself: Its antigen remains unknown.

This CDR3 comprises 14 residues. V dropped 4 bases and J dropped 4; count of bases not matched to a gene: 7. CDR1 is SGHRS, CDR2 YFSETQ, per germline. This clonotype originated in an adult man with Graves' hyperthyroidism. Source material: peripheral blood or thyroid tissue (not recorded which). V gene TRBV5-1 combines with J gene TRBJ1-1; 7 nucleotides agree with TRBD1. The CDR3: CASSPTGVITEAFF. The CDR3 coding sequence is TGCGCCAGCAGCCCCACAGGGGTGATCACTGAAGCTTTCTTT.